A selection of T cell receptor beta chains follows, all from one sample in a study of blood T cell repertoires in COVID-19. Profiled with immunoSEQ multiplex PCR; TCRdb holds only in-frame clones, not every one. The table shows some 22,000 clones, with about 80% occurring only once. Sequenced input: peripheral blood. Receptors were obtained from a man aged 65 to 79 with acute or convalescent COVID-19. The conserved cysteine and the conserved F or W are not part of the CDR3 here.

v_call	cdr3_aa
TRBV30	AWSAASLSYEQY
TRBV11-2	ASSPGGSGANVLT
TRBV30	AWSPGGVNSPLH
TRBV27	ASSLKTSGNEQF
TRBV20-1	SASRAGRGDTGELF
TRBV2	ASTYDRDLNYGYT
TRBV4-3	ASSPDAGEADTQY
TRBV18	ASSPTGGAGTDTQY
TRBV3-1/TRBV3-2	ASSQGEGLGYT
TRBV19	ASSTGTGNDEKLF
TRBV28	ASSETGQMNTEAF
TRBV11-3	ASSLFGDTGELF
TRBV7-3	ASSPGTGWDEQF
TRBV6-5	ASSRRDRESEQY
TRBV6-6	ASSLRQGNEAF
TRBV30	AWSPGTSGTYEQY
TRBV19	ASSPGTADNEKLF
TRBV11-2	ASSFTGFGTDTQY
TRBV7-2	ASSLSRLGVDTQY
TRBV29-1	SARRGGPNEQF
TRBV9	ASSVTGGKDTQY
TRBV18	ASSPRNGYPEAF
TRBV25-1	ASSEYRGETGDYGYT
TRBV19	ASSSRTVATNEKLF
TRBV13	ASSRGQGRWGEQF
TRBV11-2	ASSLDVQGLNTEAF
TRBV29-1	SALTGGNTEAF
TRBV29-1	SVAGDTYNEQF
TRBV6-5	ASSWGQGADSPLH
TRBV3-1/TRBV3-2	ASSPGNSPLH
TRBV7-9	ASSPDSKETQY
TRBV13	ASSLTGATNEKLF
TRBV28	ASSLGGLAGGVYEQY
TRBV5-1	ASSPTSGTAYGYT
TRBV7-2	ASSLVLTSGGIRETQY
TRBV30	AWSPVGEGLTGANVLT
TRBV12-3/TRBV12-4	ASSFGGGGYT